These T cell receptor beta chains were read from a single sample in a study of CD8 T cells in ankylosing spondylitis. TCRdb passed the 5' RACE reads through MiXCR, listing each CDR3 protein once. The data show under 950,000 distinct CDR3 sequences, around a fifth seen once. The material sequenced was blood, either unsorted or a sorted T cell fraction (not recorded which). These receptors all come from a male donor with ankylosing spondylitis. Each CDR3 is given with its conserved first and last residue. Each record gives: D gene, J gene, V gene, CDR3 length, clone size, CDR3 protein, CDR3 DNA. The D gene is left open where the match is weak. The size entry is marked missing in some rows and otherwise reads once, few, many or a size class.

>TRBD1|TRBJ1-2|TRBV6-1|15|-
CASSPGQGADYGYTF
TGTGCCAGCAGCCCGGGACAGGGGGCGGATTATGGCTACACCTTC
>TRBD1|TRBJ2-1|TRBV6-4|15|many
CASSDRTGGYNEQFF
TGTGCCAGCAGTGACCGGACAGGGGGCTACAATGAGCAGTTCTTC
>-|TRBJ2-7|TRBV5-5|14|-
CASSLVTLAYEQYF
TGTGCCAGCAGCTTGGTCACTCTGGCCTACGAGCAGTACTTC
>TRBD1|TRBJ2-7|TRBV7-8|14|few
CASSRRDRVYEQYF
TGTGCCAGCAGCCGGAGGGACAGGGTCTACGAGCAGTACTTC
>TRBD1|TRBJ1-5|TRBV10-3|14|few
CAISAGGGDQPQHF
TGTGCCATCAGTGCAGGGGGGGGTGATCAGCCCCAGCATTTT
>TRBD1|TRBJ1-2|TRBV6-1|14|few
CASSAGQGIYGYTF
TGTGCCAGCAGTGCCGGACAGGGGATCTATGGCTACACCTTC
>TRBD1|TRBJ1-2|TRBV11-2|15|-
CASSPNRGQNYGYTF
TGTGCCAGCAGCCCAAACAGGGGCCAGAACTATGGCTACACCTTC
>TRBD2|TRBJ2-7|TRBV24-1|15|-
CATSAAGTSGYEQYF
TGTGCCACCAGTGCCGCCGGGACTAGCGGCTACGAGCAGTACTTC
>TRBD1|TRBJ2-7|TRBV9|16|-
CASSVEPGTGTYEQYF
TGTGCCAGCAGCGTAGAGCCCGGGACAGGCACCTACGAGCAGTACTTC
>-|TRBJ2-7|TRBV9|14|-
CASSVATGTYEQYF
TGTGCCAGCAGCGTAGCTACAGGCACCTACGAGCAGTACTTC